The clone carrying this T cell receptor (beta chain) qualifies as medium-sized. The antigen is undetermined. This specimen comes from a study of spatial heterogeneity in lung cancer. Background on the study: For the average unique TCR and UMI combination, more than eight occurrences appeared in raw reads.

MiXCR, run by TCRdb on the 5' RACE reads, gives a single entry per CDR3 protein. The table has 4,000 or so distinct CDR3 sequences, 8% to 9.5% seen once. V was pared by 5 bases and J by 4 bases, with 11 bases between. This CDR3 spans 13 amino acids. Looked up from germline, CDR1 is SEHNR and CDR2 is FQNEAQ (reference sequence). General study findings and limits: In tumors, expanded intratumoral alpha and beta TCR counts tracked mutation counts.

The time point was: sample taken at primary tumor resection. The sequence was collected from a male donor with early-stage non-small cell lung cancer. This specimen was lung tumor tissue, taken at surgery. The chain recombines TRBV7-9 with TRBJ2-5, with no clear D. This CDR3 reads CASSTIGRETQYF. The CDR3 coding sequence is TGTGCCAGCAGCACTATTGGACGAGAGACCCAGTACTTC.